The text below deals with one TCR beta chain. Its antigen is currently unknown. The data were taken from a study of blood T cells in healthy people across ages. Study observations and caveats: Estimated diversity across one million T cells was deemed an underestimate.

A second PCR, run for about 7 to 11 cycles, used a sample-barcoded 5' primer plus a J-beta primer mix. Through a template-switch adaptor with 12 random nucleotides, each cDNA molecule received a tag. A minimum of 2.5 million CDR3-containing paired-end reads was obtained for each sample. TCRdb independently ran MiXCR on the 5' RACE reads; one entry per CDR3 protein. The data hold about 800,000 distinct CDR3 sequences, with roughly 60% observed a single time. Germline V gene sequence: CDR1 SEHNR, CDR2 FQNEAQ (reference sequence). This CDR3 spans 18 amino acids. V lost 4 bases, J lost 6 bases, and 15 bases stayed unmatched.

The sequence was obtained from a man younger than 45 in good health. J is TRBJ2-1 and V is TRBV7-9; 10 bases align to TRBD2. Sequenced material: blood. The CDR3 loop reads CASSSTTGQREGFNEQFF. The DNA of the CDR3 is TGTGCCAGCAGCTCGACAACGGGCCAGCGGGAGGGGTTCAATGAGCAGTTCTTC.